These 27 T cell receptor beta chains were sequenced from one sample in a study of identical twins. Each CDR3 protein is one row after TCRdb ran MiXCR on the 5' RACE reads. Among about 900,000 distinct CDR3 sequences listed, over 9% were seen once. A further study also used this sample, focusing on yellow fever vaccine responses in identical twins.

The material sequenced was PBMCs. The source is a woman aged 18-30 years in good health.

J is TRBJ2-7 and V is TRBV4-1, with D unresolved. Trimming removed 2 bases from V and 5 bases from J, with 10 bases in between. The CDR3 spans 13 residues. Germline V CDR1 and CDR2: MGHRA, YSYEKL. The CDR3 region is CASSQLGRHEQYF. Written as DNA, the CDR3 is TGCGCCAGCAGCCAACTAGGTCGTCACGAGCAGTACTTC.

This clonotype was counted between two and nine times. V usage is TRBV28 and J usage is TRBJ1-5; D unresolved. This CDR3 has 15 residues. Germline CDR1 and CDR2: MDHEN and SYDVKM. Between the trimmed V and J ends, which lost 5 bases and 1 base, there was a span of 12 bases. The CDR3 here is CASSMADGSNQPQHF. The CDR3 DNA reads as TGTGCCAGCAGTATGGCGGACGGCAGCAATCAGCCCCAGCATTTT.

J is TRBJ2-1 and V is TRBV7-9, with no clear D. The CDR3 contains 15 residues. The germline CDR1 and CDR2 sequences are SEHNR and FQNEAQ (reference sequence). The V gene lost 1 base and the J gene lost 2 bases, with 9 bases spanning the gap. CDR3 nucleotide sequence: TGTGCCAGCAGCTTAGGGGCGCTAGCCTACAATGAGCAGTTCTTC. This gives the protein CASSLGALAYNEQFF.

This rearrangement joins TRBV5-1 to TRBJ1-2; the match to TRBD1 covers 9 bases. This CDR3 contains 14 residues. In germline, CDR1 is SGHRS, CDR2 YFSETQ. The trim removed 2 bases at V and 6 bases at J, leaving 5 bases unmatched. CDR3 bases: TGCGCCAGCAGCTTTGTGGACAGGGGTAATGGCTACACCTTC. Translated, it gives CASSFVDRGNGYTF.

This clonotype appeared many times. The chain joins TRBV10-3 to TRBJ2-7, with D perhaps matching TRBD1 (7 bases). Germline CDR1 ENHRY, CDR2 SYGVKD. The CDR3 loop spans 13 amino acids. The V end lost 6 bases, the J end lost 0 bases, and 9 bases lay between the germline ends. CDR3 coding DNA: TGTGCCATCAGGCGGGACAGCTCCTACGAGCAGTACTTC. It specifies CAIRRDSSYEQYF.

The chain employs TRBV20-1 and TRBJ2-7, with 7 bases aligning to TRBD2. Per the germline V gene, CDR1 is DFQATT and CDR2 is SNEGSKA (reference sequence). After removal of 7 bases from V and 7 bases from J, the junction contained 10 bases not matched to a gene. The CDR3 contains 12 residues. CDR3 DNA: TGCAGTGTGGGGAGGGGTACGGGTGAGCAGTACGTC. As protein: CSVGRGTGEQYV.

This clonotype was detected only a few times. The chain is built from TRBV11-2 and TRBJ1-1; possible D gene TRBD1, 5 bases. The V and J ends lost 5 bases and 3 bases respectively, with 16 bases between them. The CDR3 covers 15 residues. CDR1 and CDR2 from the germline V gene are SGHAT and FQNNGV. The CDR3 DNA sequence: TGTGCCAGCAGCCCCCGGTCCGGGGGACACACTGAAGCTTTCTTT. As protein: CASSPRSGGHTEAFF.

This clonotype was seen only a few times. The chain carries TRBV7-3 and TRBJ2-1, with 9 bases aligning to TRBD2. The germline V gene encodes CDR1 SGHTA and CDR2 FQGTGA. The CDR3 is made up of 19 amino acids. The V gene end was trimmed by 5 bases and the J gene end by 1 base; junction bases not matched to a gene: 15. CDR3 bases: TGTGCCAGCAGCCTACAGGGGAGGGTAGCGGGAGTTTCCTACAATGAGCAGTTCTTC. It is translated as CASSLQGRVAGVSYNEQFF.

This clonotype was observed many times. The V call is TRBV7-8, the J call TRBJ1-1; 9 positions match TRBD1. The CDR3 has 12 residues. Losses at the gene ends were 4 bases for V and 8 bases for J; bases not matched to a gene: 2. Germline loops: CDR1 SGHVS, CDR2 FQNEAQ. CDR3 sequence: CASSWDRDEAFF. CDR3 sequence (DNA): TGTGCCAGCAGCTGGGACAGGGACGAAGCTTTCTTT.

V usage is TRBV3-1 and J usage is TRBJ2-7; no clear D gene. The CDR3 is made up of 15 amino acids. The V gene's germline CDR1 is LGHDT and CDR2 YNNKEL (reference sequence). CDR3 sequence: CATSQGASPVYEQYV. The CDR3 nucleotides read TGTGCCACCAGCCAAGGAGCTTCGCCGGTATACGAGCAGTACGTC.

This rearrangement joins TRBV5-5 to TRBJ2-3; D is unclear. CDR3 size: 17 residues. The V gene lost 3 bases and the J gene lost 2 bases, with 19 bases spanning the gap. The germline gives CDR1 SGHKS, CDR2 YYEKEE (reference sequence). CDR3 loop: CASSSRTPVPFTDTQYF. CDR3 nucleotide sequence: TGTGCCAGCAGCTCCCGGACCCCAGTTCCCTTCACAGATACGCAGTATTTT.

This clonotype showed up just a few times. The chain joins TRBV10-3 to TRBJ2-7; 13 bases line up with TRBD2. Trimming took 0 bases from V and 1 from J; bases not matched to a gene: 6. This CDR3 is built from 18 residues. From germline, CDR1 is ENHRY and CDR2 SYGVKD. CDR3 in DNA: TGTGCCATCAGTGAGTCCGGTGGGACTAGCGGGAATTCCTACGAGCAGTACTTC. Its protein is CAISESGGTSGNSYEQYF.

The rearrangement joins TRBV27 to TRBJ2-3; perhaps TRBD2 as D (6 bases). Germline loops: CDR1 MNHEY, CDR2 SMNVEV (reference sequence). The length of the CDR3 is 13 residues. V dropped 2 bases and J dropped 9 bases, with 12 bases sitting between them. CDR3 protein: CASSLGAGTTQYF. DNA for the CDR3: TGTGCCAGCAGTTTAGGGGCGGGAACAACGCAGTATTTT.

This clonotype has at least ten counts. CDR3 nucleotide sequence: TGCGCCAGCAGCTTGGTGGCAGACCTTCGGGACGAGCAGTACTTC. It is translated as CASSLVADLRDEQYF. The chain has TRBV5-1 and TRBJ2-7; D is unclear. Trimming removed 0 bases at V and 5 bases at J, with 15 bases between. CDR3 length: 15 amino acids. The germline V gene encodes CDR1 SGHRS and CDR2 YFSETQ.

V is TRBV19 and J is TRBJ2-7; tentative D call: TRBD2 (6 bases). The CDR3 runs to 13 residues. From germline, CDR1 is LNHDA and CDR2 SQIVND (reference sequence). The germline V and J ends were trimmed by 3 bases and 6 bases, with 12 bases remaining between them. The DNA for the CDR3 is TGTGCCAGTAGTATTGAGGAGGGGCTCGAGCAGTACTTC. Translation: CASSIEEGLEQYF.

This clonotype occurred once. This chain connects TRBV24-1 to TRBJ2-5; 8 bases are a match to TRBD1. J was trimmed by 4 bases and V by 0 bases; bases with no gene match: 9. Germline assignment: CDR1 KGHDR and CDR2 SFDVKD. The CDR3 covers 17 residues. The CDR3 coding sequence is TGTGCCACCAGTGATTTGGATCGGACAGGGCTGGGAGAGACCCAGTACTTC. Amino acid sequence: CATSDLDRTGLGETQYF.

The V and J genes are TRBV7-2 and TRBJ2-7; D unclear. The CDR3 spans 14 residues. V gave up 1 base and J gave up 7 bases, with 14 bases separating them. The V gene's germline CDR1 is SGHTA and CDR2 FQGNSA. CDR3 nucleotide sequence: TGTGCCAGCAGCTTAGAGTTAGGAAGTTGGGAGCAGTACTTC. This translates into CASSLELGSWEQYF.

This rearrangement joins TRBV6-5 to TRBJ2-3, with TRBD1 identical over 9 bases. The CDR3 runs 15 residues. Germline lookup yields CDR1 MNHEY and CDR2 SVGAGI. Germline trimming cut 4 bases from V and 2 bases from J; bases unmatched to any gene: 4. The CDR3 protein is CASSWGQGFTDTQYF. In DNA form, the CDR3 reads TGTGCCAGCAGTTGGGGACAGGGATTCACAGATACGCAGTATTTT.

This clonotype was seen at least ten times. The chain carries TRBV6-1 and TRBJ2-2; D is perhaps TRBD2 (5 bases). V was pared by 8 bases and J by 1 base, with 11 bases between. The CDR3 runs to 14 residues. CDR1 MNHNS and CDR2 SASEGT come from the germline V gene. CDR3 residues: CASASGGNTGELFF. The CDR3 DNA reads TGTGCCAGCGCTAGTGGAGGGAACACCGGGGAGCTGTTTTTT.

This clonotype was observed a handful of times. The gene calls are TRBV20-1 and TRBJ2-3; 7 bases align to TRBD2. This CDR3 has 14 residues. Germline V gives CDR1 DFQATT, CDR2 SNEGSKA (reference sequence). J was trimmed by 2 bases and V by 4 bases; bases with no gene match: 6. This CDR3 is CSAKSGTNTDTQYF. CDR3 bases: TGCAGTGCTAAGTCAGGGACTAACACAGATACGCAGTATTTT.

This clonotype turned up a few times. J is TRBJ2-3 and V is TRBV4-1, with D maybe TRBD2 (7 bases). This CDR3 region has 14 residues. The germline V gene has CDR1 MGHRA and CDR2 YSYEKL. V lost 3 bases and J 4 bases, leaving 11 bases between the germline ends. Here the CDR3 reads CASSQGGGPDTQYF. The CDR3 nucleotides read TGCGCCAGCAGCCAGGGAGGGGGGCCAGATACGCAGTATTTT.

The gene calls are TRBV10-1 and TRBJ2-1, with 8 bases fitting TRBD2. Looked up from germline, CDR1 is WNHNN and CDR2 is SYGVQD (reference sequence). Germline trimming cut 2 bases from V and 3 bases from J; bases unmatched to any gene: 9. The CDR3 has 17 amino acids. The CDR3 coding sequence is TGCGCCAGCAGTGAGAGAACAAGCGGGGGACTCTACAATGAGCAGTTCTTC. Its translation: CASSERTSGGLYNEQFF.

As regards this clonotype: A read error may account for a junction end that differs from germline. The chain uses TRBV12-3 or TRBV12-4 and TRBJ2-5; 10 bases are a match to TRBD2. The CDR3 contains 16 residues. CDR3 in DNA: TGTGCCAGCAGTTTAAGGGTCCCGGCTAGCGGGAGTCACAAGGACTTC. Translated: CASSLRVPASGSHKDF.

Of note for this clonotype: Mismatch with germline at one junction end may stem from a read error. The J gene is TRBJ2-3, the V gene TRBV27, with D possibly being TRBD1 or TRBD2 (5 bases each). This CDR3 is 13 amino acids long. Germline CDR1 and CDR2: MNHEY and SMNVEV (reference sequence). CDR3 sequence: CAIGAPRTDTQYF. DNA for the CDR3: TGTGCCATCGGGGCCCCACGCACGGATACGCAGTATTTT.

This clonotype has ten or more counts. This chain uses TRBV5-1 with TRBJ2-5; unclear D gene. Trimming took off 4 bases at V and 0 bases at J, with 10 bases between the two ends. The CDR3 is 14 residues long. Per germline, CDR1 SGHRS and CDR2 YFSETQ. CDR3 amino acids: CASSDFKDQETQYF. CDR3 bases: TGCGCCAGCAGCGATTTCAAAGACCAAGAGACCCAGTACTTC.

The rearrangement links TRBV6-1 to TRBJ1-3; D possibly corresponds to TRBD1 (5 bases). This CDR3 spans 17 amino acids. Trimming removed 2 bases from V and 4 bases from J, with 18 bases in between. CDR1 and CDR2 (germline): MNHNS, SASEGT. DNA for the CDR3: TGTGCCAGCAGTGAACTGCCAGGGAAGCCCTCGGGAAACACCATATATTTT. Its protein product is CASSELPGKPSGNTIYF.

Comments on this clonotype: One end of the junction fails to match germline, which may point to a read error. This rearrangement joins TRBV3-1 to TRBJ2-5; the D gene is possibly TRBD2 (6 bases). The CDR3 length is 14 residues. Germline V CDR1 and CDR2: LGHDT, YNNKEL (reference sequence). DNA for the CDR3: TGTGCTAGCAGCCAACGATCGGGGAGGGAGACCCAGTACTTC. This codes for CASSQRSGRETQYF.